Listed below are T cell receptor beta chains from one sample, sequenced in a study of T cell repertoires in cytomegalovirus infection. These receptors have no known antigen. Each CDR3 protein is one row after TCRdb ran MiXCR on the reads. The table shows about 890,000 distinct CDR3 sequences, with roughly 30% occurring only once. The sequenced sample was cultured CD8+ T cells from PBMCs, obtained from culture after CMV antigen stimulation. The receptors were sampled from a human donor in good health (CMV status not recorded). Some clones in this sample may be carry-over from other donors' samples. The CDR3 runs from the conserved cysteine through the conserved F or W. D genes are given only for firm matches. The size entry is marked missing in some rows and otherwise reads once, few, many or a size class.

CDR3 length,D gene,clone size,V gene,J gene,CDR3 protein,CDR3 DNA
15,NA,many,TRBV7-2,TRBJ1-1,CASSLALQGRTEAFF,TGTGCCAGCAGCTTAGCGCTCCAGGGGAGGACTGAAGCTTTCTTT
14,NA,NA,TRBV24-1,TRBJ2-6,CATSDLRVANVLTF,TGTGCCACCAGTGATTTGCGCGTTGCCAACGTCCTGACTTTC
14,TRBD1,NA,TRBV18,TRBJ1-5,CASSSGTDRKAQHF,TGTGCCAGCTCTTCCGGGACAGACAGAAAGGCCCAGCATTTT
17,NA,once,TRBV13,TRBJ1-3,CASSFQAIHTSGNTIYF,TGTGCCAGCAGCTTCCAGGCTATACACACCTCTGGAAACACCATATATTTT
16,NA,NA,TRBV2,TRBJ2-7,CASGGDLDRDYYEQYF,TGTGCCAGCGGGGGTGACCTAGACAGGGACTATTACGAGCAGTACTTC
20,TRBD1,NA,TRBV6-1,TRBJ1-1,CASSEAAYGLQGVNGTEAFF,TGTGCCAGCAGTGAAGCGGCTTACGGGTTACAGGGGGTAAACGGGACTGAAGCTTTCTTT
15,TRBD1,NA,TRBV7-9,TRBJ2-5,CAVRDRHLPSETQYF,TGTGCCGTCCGGGACAGACACCTGCCGTCTGAGACCCAGTACTTC
16,TRBD2,many,TRBV7-6,TRBJ2-3,CASSHPGGGFEDTQYF,TGTGCCAGCAGTCACCCCGGGGGGGGGTTCGAAGATACGCAGTATTTT
16,TRBD1,NA,TRBV6-5,TRBJ2-7,CDSSSSGGEGPYEQYF,TGTGACAGCAGTTCTTCAGGGGGAGAGGGGCCCTACGAGCAGTACTTC
16,NA,NA,TRBV10-3,TRBJ1-1,CAISESTQGSNTEAFF,TGTGCCATCAGTGAGTCGACCCAGGGCTCCAACACTGAAGCTTTCTTT
16,TRBD2,NA,TRBV7-2,TRBJ2-5,CASSLGGLAWEETQYF,TGTGCCAGCAGCTTAGGGGGACTAGCGTGGGAAGAGACCCAGTACTTC
15,TRBD2,few,TRBV24-1,TRBJ2-5,CATSDPGLPEETQYF,TGTGCCACCAGTGACCCGGGACTACCAGAAGAGACCCAGTACTTC
15,NA,many,TRBV12-3/TRBV12-4,TRBJ1-2,CASTHGVRRPDGYTF,TGTGCCAGCACCCATGGGGTCCGCCGGCCGGATGGCTACACCTTC
13,NA,few,TRBV7-8,TRBJ1-4,CASSRDKIEKLFF,TGTGCCAGCAGCCGGGATAAAATCGAAAAACTGTTTTTT
12,TRBD1,NA,TRBV9,TRBJ1-1,CASSVRGHEAFF,TGTGCCAGCAGCGTAAGGGGGCATGAAGCTTTCTTT
14,NA,NA,TRBV12-3/TRBV12-4,TRBJ2-7,CASSFGEVAYEQYF,TGTGCCAGCAGTTTTGGGGAAGTCGCCTACGAGCAGTACTTC
13,NA,few,TRBV7-9,TRBJ2-1,CASSLAGSSEQFF,TGTGCCAGCAGCCTGGCAGGGTCAAGTGAGCAGTTCTTC
16,NA,few,TRBV20-1,TRBJ2-3,CSARDLGAAYTDTQYF,TGCAGTGCTAGAGATCTTGGAGCGGCTTACACAGATACGCAGTATTTT
14,TRBD1,NA,TRBV19,TRBJ2-5,CASKGAGGVETQYF,TGTGCCAGTAAAGGGGCAGGGGGCGTTGAGACCCAGTACTTC
15,TRBD1,once,TRBV28,TRBJ2-5,CASTVWDRTQETQYF,TGTGCCAGCACCGTATGGGACAGAACCCAAGAGACCCAGTACTTC
14,NA,few,TRBV5-5,TRBJ2-1,CASSLRREGGEQFF,TGTGCCAGCAGCTTGCGGCGGGAAGGAGGTGAGCAGTTCTTC
18,NA,NA,TRBV19,TRBJ2-1,CASSIRWGGEVVGNEQFF,TGTGCCAGTAGTATCCGGTGGGGGGGCGAAGTTGTCGGCAATGAGCAGTTCTTC
16,NA,NA,TRBV15,TRBJ2-2,CATSRVPAVNTGELFF,TGTGCCACCAGCAGAGTTCCCGCGGTGAACACCGGGGAGCTGTTTTTT
15,NA,few,TRBV12-3/TRBV12-4,TRBJ2-4,CASSFANRGLDIQYF,TGTGCCAGCAGTTTTGCGAATCGCGGCCTGGACATTCAGTACTTC
16,TRBD1,NA,TRBV28,TRBJ1-1,CASSHDPRDRATEAFF,TGTGCCAGCAGCCATGACCCCCGGGACAGGGCCACTGAAGCTTTCTTT
15,TRBD1,NA,TRBV6-4,TRBJ2-7,CASSERWTGIYEQYF,TGTGCCAGCAGTGAAAGGTGGACAGGGATCTACGAGCAGTACTTC
18,NA,NA,TRBV7-9,TRBJ2-6,CASRGNRQEISGANVLTF,TGTGCCAGCAGGGGAAACCGACAGGAAATCTCTGGGGCCAACGTCCTGACTTTC
13,NA,NA,TRBV19,TRBJ2-1,CASSQSYHNEQFF,TGTGCCAGTAGCCAGTCATACCACAATGAGCAGTTCTTC
14,NA,few,TRBV7-9,TRBJ2-3,CASSLAGSADTQYF,TGTGCCAGCAGCCTGGCGGGTTCAGCAGATACGCAGTATTTT
11,NA,NA,TRBV6-6,TRBJ1-3,CACKNANTIYF,TGTGCCTGCAAGAATGCAAACACCATATATTTT
17,NA,NA,TRBV7-8,TRBJ2-7,CASSPTWGAEVSYEQYF,TGTGCCAGCAGCCCGACTTGGGGGGCGGAGGTCTCCTACGAGCAGTACTTC
14,TRBD1,NA,TRBV12-3/TRBV12-4,TRBJ1-1,CASTVTGANTEAFF,TGTGCCAGCACCGTGACAGGGGCGAACACTGAAGCTTTCTTT
14,NA,few,TRBV7-6,TRBJ2-5,CASSLVIDGETQYF,TGTGCTAGCAGCTTAGTGATAGACGGGGAGACCCAGTACTTC
15,TRBD1,few,TRBV7-6,TRBJ2-2,CASSSGTGLSGELFF,TGTGCCAGCAGCTCCGGGACAGGGCTGTCCGGGGAGCTGTTTTTT
14,NA,many,TRBV7-8,TRBJ2-7,CASSYLRRSDEQYF,TGTGCCAGCAGCTACCTTCGTCGTAGCGACGAGCAGTACTTC
14,NA,NA,TRBV4-1,TRBJ1-4,CASSQGQLNEKLFF,TGCGCCAGCAGCCAGGGACAACTCAATGAAAAACTGTTTTTT
17,TRBD1,many,TRBV7-6,TRBJ2-3,CASSSTMDREGTDTQYF,TGTGCCAGCAGCTCTACAATGGACAGGGAAGGAACAGATACGCAGTATTTT
15,NA,NA,TRBV19,TRBJ2-7,CASSLYKGIYAEQYF,TGTGCCAGTAGTCTCTACAAGGGGATTTACGCGGAGCAGTACTTC
16,NA,few,TRBV19,TRBJ2-2,CASSIWAGLNTGELFF,TGTGCCAGTAGTATTTGGGCCGGACTGAACACCGGGGAGCTGTTTTTT
16,NA,NA,TRBV28,TRBJ2-3,CASSGPGGGLEDTQYF,TGTGCCAGCAGTGGCCCTGGGGGGGGGCTGGAAGATACGCAGTATTTT
13,NA,NA,TRBV27,TRBJ2-7,CASSFRQRYEQYF,TGTGCCAGCAGTTTTCGACAGAGGTACGAGCAGTACTTC
15,TRBD1,NA,TRBV6-2/TRBV6-3,TRBJ2-1,CASSFSGGYGDEQFF,TGTGCCAGCAGTTTTTCAGGGGGCTATGGCGATGAGCAGTTCTTC
12,TRBD2,NA,TRBV7-8,TRBJ2-3,CAGGGGTDTQYF,TGTGCCGGGGGGGGGGGCACAGATACGCAGTATTTT
15,TRBD2,NA,TRBV7-9,TRBJ2-7,CASSTKTERGYEQYF,TGTGCCAGCAGCACCAAGACAGAGCGGGGATACGAGCAGTACTTC
12,TRBD1,NA,TRBV27,TRBJ1-1,CASSTRGTEAFF,TGTGCCAGCAGTACCAGGGGGACTGAAGCTTTCTTT
15,NA,NA,TRBV5-1,TRBJ2-1,CASSVEGLKRNEQFF,TGCGCCAGCAGCGTGGAAGGCTTAAAGCGGAATGAGCAGTTCTTC
14,NA,NA,TRBV4-1,TRBJ1-1,CASSHGEGGTEAFF,TGCGCCAGCAGCCATGGGGAGGGTGGGACTGAAGCTTTCTTT
16,TRBD1,few,TRBV5-1,TRBJ1-1,CASSLGQGFSNTEAFF,TGCGCCAGCAGCCTGGGACAGGGGTTTTCGAACACTGAAGCTTTCTTT
15,NA,many,TRBV7-2,TRBJ2-3,CASSSMGGFTDTQYF,TGTGCCAGCAGCTCTATGGGGGGCTTCACAGATACGCAGTATTTT
19,TRBD2,NA,TRBV19,TRBJ2-2,CASSIERSSGGSPWEELFF,TGTGCCAGTAGTATAGAGAGGTCTAGCGGGGGCTCCCCCTGGGAGGAGCTGTTTTTT
15,NA,few,TRBV7-6,TRBJ2-7,CASSPEIRTDYEQYF,TGTGCCAGCAGCCCAGAAATTAGAACAGACTACGAGCAGTACTTC
13,NA,few,TRBV19,TRBJ2-2,CASSMGDPGELFF,TGTGCCAGTAGTATGGGGGACCCCGGGGAGCTGTTTTTT
13,NA,NA,TRBV20-1,TRBJ1-2,CSARDRGNDGYTF,TGCAGTGCTAGAGATCGCGGGAACGATGGCTACACCTTC
14,NA,few,TRBV27,TRBJ2-1,CASSFGQVNNEQFF,TGTGCCAGCAGTTTTGGGCAGGTGAATAATGAGCAGTTCTTC
16,TRBD1,many,TRBV12-3/TRBV12-4,TRBJ1-2,CASSLTGGVGNYGYTF,TGTGCCAGCAGTTTAACAGGGGGCGTGGGTAACTATGGCTACACCTTC